This TCR beta chain was recorded in a study of brain T cells in children with intractable seizures. Notes on the study in general: Viral specificity was inferred only from CDR3 similarity; HCMV serostatus was unknown. Pre- and post-surgery blood differed in depth, so pre-surgery absences may be undersampling.

Clones were read by immunoSEQ multiplex PCR, and TCRdb kept only the in-frame ones, dropping some. The sample records roughly 120,000 clones, 90% to 95% being singletons. The sequenced cases were selected for having the highest brain T cell transcript signatures. The CDR3 has 19 amino acids. The J segment lost 5 bases and the V segment lost 3 bases, leaving 11 bases of the junction unmatched. In germline, CDR1 is SGHTA, CDR2 FQGNSA. Details on this clone: Its antigen is unknown.

The sequence was obtained from a boy in the first two years of life with hemimegalencephaly and intractable seizures. This chain uses TRBV7-2 with TRBJ2-1; 15 nucleotides line up with TRBD2. Sequencing was performed on peripheral blood, taken at surgery. The CDR3 loop reads CASSLTRTSGRGKDNEQFF. For the CDR3, the DNA is TGTGCCAGCAGCTTGACAAGGACTAGCGGGAGGGGGAAGGACAATGAGCAGTTCTTC.